These 24 T cell receptor beta chains were all obtained from the same sample, sequenced in a study of T cell repertoires in cytomegalovirus infection. Their antigens remain unidentified. TCRdb fed the reads into MiXCR, producing one record per CDR3 protein. The sample yields just under 500,000 distinct CDR3 sequences, roughly a third seen once. The material sequenced was cultured PBMCs, taken from culture after CMV antigen stimulation. These receptors were taken from a human donor in good health (CMV status not recorded). Some clones in this sample may be carry-over from other donors' samples.

CDR3 nucleotide sequence: TGTGCCAGCAGTTACTCGAAGGGCGGTAGCTCCTACAATGAGCAGTTCTTC. Translating gives CASSYSKGGSSYNEQFF. The V and J genes are TRBV6-6 and TRBJ2-1; D is ambiguous. CDR3 length: 17 residues. Trimming removed 0 bases from V and 0 bases from J, with 12 bases in between. Germline V CDR1 and CDR2: MNHNY, SVGAGI (reference sequence).

This chain joins TRBV27 and TRBJ1-6; unclear D gene. The germline CDR1 and CDR2 sequences are MNHEY and SMNVEV (reference sequence). The germline V and J ends were trimmed by 0 bases and 10 bases, with 10 bases remaining between them. The CDR3 runs to 14 residues. The CDR3 DNA is TGTGCCAGCAGTTTATCGTCCGTAAAATCACCCCTCCACTTT. It specifies CASSLSSVKSPLHF.

Note on this clonotype: One junction end disagrees with the germline gene, perhaps due to a read error. The chain combines TRBV7-2 with TRBJ2-1, with 9 bases lining up with TRBD1. Germline V lookup: CDR1 SGHTA, CDR2 FQGNSA. The CDR3 length is 14 residues. CDR3 nucleotides: TGTGCCAGCAGCCGGGACAGGGTTGTCAATGAGCAGCTCTTC. Protein sequence: CASSRDRVVNEQLF.

Only a few counts were recorded for this clonotype. This chain connects TRBV7-9 to TRBJ2-1, with TRBD2 matching 10 bases. Germline CDR1 SEHNR, CDR2 FQNEAQ (reference sequence). V dropped 4 bases and J dropped 14; count of bases not matched to a gene: 5. The CDR3 runs 12 residues. CDR3 in DNA: TGTGCCAGCAGCTATCTAGCGGGAGAAAAGTTCTTC. Translated, it gives CASSYLAGEKFF.

This clonotype was detected many times. This chain connects TRBV7-9 to TRBJ2-2; 10 bases are shared with TRBD2. Germline V gene sequence: CDR1 SEHNR, CDR2 FQNEAQ (reference sequence). The CDR3 extends over 17 amino acids. V lost 1 base to trimming and J lost 5 bases; unmatched junction nucleotides: 7. The CDR3 is CASSLGTSGMRTGELFF. DNA for the CDR3: TGTGCCAGCAGCTTAGGGACTAGCGGCATGAGAACCGGGGAGCTGTTTTTT.

The chain links TRBV27 to TRBJ2-1, with unresolved D. The CDR3 loop spans 14 amino acids. V shed 2 bases and J shed 8 bases, with 13 bases lying between them. CDR1 MNHEY and CDR2 SMNVEV come from the germline V gene (reference sequence). For the CDR3, the DNA is TGTGCCAGCAGTTTACGCCGGGTAACGGATGAGCAGTTCTTC. Translation gives CASSLRRVTDEQFF.

V gene TRBV4-3 combines with J gene TRBJ2-1, with D unclear. CDR1 and CDR2 from the germline V gene are LGHNA and YSLEER. This CDR3 comprises 13 residues. The V and J ends lost 1 base and 5 bases respectively, with 6 bases between them. The CDR3 loop is CASSQGVHNEQFF. The CDR3 nucleotides read TGCGCCAGCAGCCAAGGCGTACACAATGAGCAGTTCTTC.

The J gene is TRBJ2-1, the V gene TRBV6-6; 10 bases agree with TRBD2. V trimming: 5 bases; J trimming: 12 bases; junction bases outside the gene matches: 13. Germline V gives CDR1 MNHNY, CDR2 SVGAGI (reference sequence). This CDR3 has 15 residues. CDR3: CASSAGTSEGMGQFF. The CDR3 DNA follows: TGTGCCAGCAGTGCCGGGACTAGCGAAGGGATGGGGCAGTTCTTC.

This chain uses TRBV12-3 or TRBV12-4 with TRBJ1-1, with D unresolved. The CDR3 spans 13 residues. The V and J ends lost 7 bases and 7 bases respectively, with 16 bases between them. The CDR3: CASTRQLADEAFF. In DNA, the CDR3 is TGTGCCAGCACCAGACAATTGGCAGATGAAGCTTTCTTT.

The chain couples TRBV7-6 to TRBJ2-1, with TRBD2 identical over 10 bases. The CDR3 extends over 14 amino acids. Germline V gene lookup returns CDR1 SGHVS and CDR2 FNYEAQ. V lost 7 bases and J lost 7; bases outside the gene matches: 7. CDR3 bases: TGTGCCAGCACTCTAGCGGGAGCCGCGAATGAGCAGTTCTTC. Encoded protein: CASTLAGAANEQFF. The full variable domain, rest sourced from reference TRBV7-6 and TRBJ2-1, is GAGVSQSPRYKVTKRGQDVALRCDPISGHVSLYWYRQALGQGPEFLTYFNYEAQQDKSGLPNDRFSAERPEGSISTLTIQRTEQRDSAMYRCASTLAGAANEQFFGPGTRLTVL.

This clonotype was found a few times. The chain uses TRBV18 and TRBJ1-5, with D perhaps matching TRBD1 (5 bases). Looked up from germline, CDR1 is KGHSH and CDR2 is LQKENI. The ends were cut back, 6 bases at V and 7 bases at J, with 13 bases in the middle. CDR3 length equals 13 residues. The CDR3 loop is CASSRGRDQPQHF. CDR3 nucleotide sequence: TGTGCCAGCTCCCGGGGCAGGGACCAGCCCCAGCATTTT.

The chain carries TRBV29-1 and TRBJ2-5; D is uncertain. From germline, CDR1 is SQVTM and CDR2 ANQGSEA. With 1 base removed from V and 5 bases from J, the gap between germline ends came to 11 bases. This CDR3 is built from 13 residues. This chain's CDR3 is CSVEVNPAETQYF. The CDR3 DNA reads TGCAGCGTTGAAGTCAACCCGGCGGAGACCCAGTACTTC.

This clonotype was counted ten times or more. This chain uses TRBV28 with TRBJ1-5, with D possibly TRBD1 on 6 matching bases. The CDR3 runs 14 residues. Germline V gene lookup returns CDR1 MDHEN and CDR2 SYDVKM. V dropped 6 bases and J dropped 1 base, with 10 bases sitting between them. CDR3 amino acids: CASRGGGSNQPQHF. In nucleotides, the CDR3 is TGTGCCAGCAGGGGAGGGGGAAGCAATCAGCCCCAGCATTTT.

With respect to this clonotype: A much larger clone lies a single base off, so this may be a read error. The CDR3 region is CASSNPDTANYGYAF. As DNA, the CDR3 is TGTGCCAGCAGCAATCCAGACACAGCTAACTATGGCTACGCCTTC. V and J are TRBV7-2 and TRBJ1-2; D remains unclear. The CDR3 length is 15 residues. Germline values: CDR1 SGHTA, CDR2 FQGNSA.

The rearrangement uses TRBV20-1 and TRBJ2-3, with 8 bases aligning to TRBD2. Germline assignment: CDR1 DFQATT and CDR2 SNEGSKA (reference sequence). V lost 1 base and J lost 3; bases outside the gene matches: 6. The CDR3 has 15 amino acids. In nucleotides, the CDR3 is TGCAGTGCTAGAGCGTCGGGAGGGCGGACAGATACGCAGTATTTT. Protein sequence: CSARASGGRTDTQYF.

This sequence joins TRBV24-1 and TRBJ2-1; D gene unclear. The CDR3 spans 15 residues. The V gene lost 4 bases and the J gene lost 5 bases, with 14 bases spanning the gap. Germline assignment: CDR1 KGHDR and CDR2 SFDVKD. The CDR3 protein is CATSDRYRIDNEQFF. The DNA for the CDR3 is TGTGCCACCAGTGACCGGTATAGGATTGACAATGAGCAGTTCTTC.

The rearrangement uses TRBV24-1 and TRBJ1-1; 9 bases line up with TRBD1. CDR1 and CDR2 (germline): KGHDR, SFDVKD. Trimming took 4 bases from V and 6 from J; bases not matched to a gene: 5. CDR3 length equals 14 residues. CDR3 in amino acids: CATSDPGQGPEAFF. The CDR3 nucleotides read TGTGCCACCAGTGACCCGGGACAGGGCCCTGAAGCTTTCTTT.

J is TRBJ1-6 and V is TRBV19; 7 nucleotides line up with TRBD1. V shed 3 bases, J shed 8 bases, and the junction held 4 bases outside the gene matches. There are 14 residues in the CDR3. The germline gives CDR1 LNHDA, CDR2 SQIVND (reference sequence). CDR3 in amino acids: CASSIGRGYSPLHF. In DNA, the CDR3 is TGTGCCAGTAGTATCGGCAGGGGGTATTCACCCCTCCACTTT. Complete variable domain (other parts from reference TRBV19 and TRBJ1-6): DGGITQSPKYLFRKEGQNVTLSCEQNLNHDAMYWYRQDPGQGLRLIYYSQIVNDFQKGDIAEGYSVSREKKESFPLTVTSAQKNPTAFYLCASSIGRGYSPLHFGNGTRLTVT.

The chain uses TRBV18 and TRBJ1-2, with D hard to call. Trimming left V 6 bases short and J 4 bases short, with 9 bases between. The CDR3 runs to 12 residues. The germline gives CDR1 KGHSH, CDR2 LQKENI. The CDR3 DNA follows: TGTGCCAGCTCCCGAATTTTCTATGGCTACACCTTC. Amino acids: CASSRIFYGYTF.

The rearrangement uses TRBV11-3 and TRBJ2-5, with D perhaps TRBD2 (5 bases). V was pared by 5 bases and J by 3 bases, with 13 bases between. The CDR3 is 14 amino acids. The germline gives CDR1 SGHNT, CDR2 YENEEA. CDR3 in DNA: TGTGCCAGCAGCCAAGACTACATCGAAGAGACCCAGTACTTC. This encodes CASSQDYIEETQYF.

The V gene is TRBV5-6, the J gene TRBJ2-5; 7 bases agree with TRBD2. There are 16 residues in the CDR3. V shed 3 bases, J shed 5 bases, and the junction held 13 bases outside the gene matches. Germline V gene sequence: CDR1 SGHDT, CDR2 YYEEEE. CDR3 loop: CASSYRLAAALETQYF. The CDR3 DNA follows: TGTGCCAGCAGCTACCGACTAGCTGCCGCGCTTGAGACCCAGTACTTC.

The V call is TRBV7-8, the J call TRBJ1-5; weak D call: TRBD1 (6 bases). The V gene lost 4 bases and the J gene lost 7 bases, with 17 bases spanning the gap. There are 15 residues in the CDR3. Germline values: CDR1 SGHVS, CDR2 FQNEAQ. CDR3 in DNA: TGTGCCAGCAGCTCCGAGGAGGGGGTGGGACAGCCCCAGCATTTT. Protein sequence: CASSSEEGVGQPQHF. The full variable domain, its missing parts supplied by reference TRBV7-8 and TRBJ1-5, is GAGVSQSPRYKVAKRGQDVALRCDPISGHVSLFWYQQALGQGPEFLTYFQNEAQLDKSGLPSDRFFAERPEGSVSTLKIQRTQQEDSAVYLCASSSEEGVGQPQHFGDGTRLSIL.

The chain has TRBV29-1 and TRBJ2-2; weak D call: TRBD2 (6 bases). Germline assignment: CDR1 SQVTM and CDR2 ANQGSEA. CDR3 length equals 15 residues. The ends were cut back, 0 bases at V and 6 bases at J, with 14 bases in the middle. CDR3 DNA sequence: TGCAGCGTTGAAGATTATTTAGGAGGGTCCGGGGAGCTGTTTTTT. The encoded protein is CSVEDYLGGSGELFF.

This clonotype has just a few counts. The junction departs from germline at one end; a sequencing error may be responsible. The chain employs TRBV7-2 and TRBJ1-5; D unresolved. CDR1 SGHTA and CDR2 FQGNSA come from the germline V gene. The CDR3 contains 12 residues. CDR3 protein: CVSSLTDQPQHF. In nucleotides, the CDR3 is TGTGTCAGCAGCTTAACGGATCAGCCCCAGCATTTT.